The text below deals with one T cell receptor (beta chain). For recovered donors of Cohort 3, there were two negative PCRs, clearance, or symptom resolution. TCRdb keeps only in-frame clones here, not all; method: immunoSEQ multiplex PCR. The top ten clones hold 1% to 1.3% of a sample with under 500,000 clones, 80% to 90% of them seen once. The data are from a study of blood T cell repertoires in COVID-19. The germline CDR1 and CDR2 sequences are LNHDA and SQIVND (reference sequence). The CDR3 is made up of 16 amino acids. The trim removed 2 bases at V and 1 base at J, leaving 5 bases unmatched. The chain recombines TRBV19 with TRBJ1-5; 7 positions agree with TRBD1. The specimen was PBMCs or T cells enriched from blood (not recorded which). This TCR was recovered from a man aged 30-40 years who had recovered from COVID-19. The CDR3 bases are TGTGCCAGTAGTATAAAAGGGGGCTGGAGCAATCAGCCCCAGCATTTT. Translated, it gives CASSIKGGWSNQPQHF.